This T cell receptor (beta chain) was sequenced during a study of CD8+ T cells in alopecia areata. General study findings and limits: There was only one nonresponder, so it was unclear how baseline CD8+ expansion relates to response.

Treatment given: oral pan-JAK inhibitor, 5-10 mg twice daily. CDR1 SGHTA and CDR2 FQGNSA come from the germline V gene. The CDR3 is 14 residues long. V lost 9 bases and J lost 4; bases outside the gene matches: 10. Following RNA extraction, reverse transcription yielded cDNA that acted as the sequencing template. Profiled with immunoSEQ multiplex PCR; TCRdb holds only in-frame clones, not every one. The repertoire holds 150,000 to 200,000 clones, with just under 65% as singletons. This clone was detected a few times. What it recognizes is unknown. V is TRBV7-2 and J is TRBJ1-2; 8 bases align to TRBD1. This clonotype was obtained from a human donor with alopecia areata. Sequences were derived from CD4+ T cells sorted from blood, sampled at approximately week 50, from a patient treated with tofacitinib. CDR3 protein: CASRTGGSSYGYTF. CDR3 nucleotides: TGTGCCAGTAGAACAGGGGGGTCGAGCTATGGCTACACCTTC.